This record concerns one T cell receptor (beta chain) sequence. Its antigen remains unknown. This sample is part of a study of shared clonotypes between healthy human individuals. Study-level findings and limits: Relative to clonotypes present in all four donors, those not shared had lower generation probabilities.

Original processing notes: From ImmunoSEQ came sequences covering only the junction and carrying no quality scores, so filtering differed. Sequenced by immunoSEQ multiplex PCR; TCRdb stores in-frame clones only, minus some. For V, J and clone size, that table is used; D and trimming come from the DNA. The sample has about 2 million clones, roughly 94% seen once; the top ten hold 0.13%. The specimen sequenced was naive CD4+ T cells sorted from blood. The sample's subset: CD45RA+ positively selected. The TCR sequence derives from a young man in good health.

The CDR3, as DNA: TGTGCCAGCAGCTTTAGGTCGGGGGCCTACGAGCAGTACTTC. The encoded protein is CASSFRSGAYEQYF. This sequence joins TRBV7-2 and TRBJ2-7; a weak D match, TRBD2 (6 bases). The CDR3 length is 14 residues. The V gene lost 3 bases and the J gene lost 2 bases, with 11 bases spanning the gap. CDR1 and CDR2 from the germline V gene are SGHTA and FQGNSA. The full variable domain, its missing parts supplied by reference TRBV7-2 and TRBJ2-7, is GAGVSQSPSNKVTEKGKDVELRCDPISGHTALYWYRQSLGQGLEFLIYFQGNSAPDKSGLPSDRFSAERTGGSVSTLTIQRTQQEDSAVYLCASSFRSGAYEQYFGPGTRLTVT.